This TCR beta chain was profiled in a study of Graves' ophthalmopathy and Graves' hyperthyroidism. Study details: Untreated patients at initial diagnosis provided peripheral blood.

Additional autoimmune diseases, uncontrolled infections, pregnancy or lactation disqualified patients. Thyroid ultrasound, orbital computed tomography, TRAb, serum thyroxine and clinical symptoms formed the basis of diagnosis. The CDR3 has 14 amino acids. In germline, CDR1 is LNHNV, CDR2 YYDKDF (reference sequence). V was clipped by 5 bases and J by 10 bases, with 20 bases between them. Study-level findings and limits: Blood was where most expanded thyroid clonotypes above 0.001 frequency also turned up.

This clonotype was counted ten times or more. What it recognizes is unknown. For repertoire sequencing, the TCR beta CDR3 regions were amplified from RNA transcripts. First-round RT-PCR used HTBI primers; second-round multiplex PCR followed. Each CDR3 protein is one row after TCRdb ran MiXCR on the multiplex PCR reads. Here the sample spans 650,000 to 900,000 distinct CDR3 sequences, approximately 40% being singletons. What was sequenced was peripheral blood. The TCR sequence derives from an adult man with Graves' ophthalmopathy. The V call is TRBV15, the J call TRBJ1-1; D possibly corresponds to TRBD1 (6 bases). CDR3 coding DNA: TGTGCCACCAGCTGGAACAGGGAAGGAGGGTTAGCTTTCTTT. Its translation: CATSWNREGGLAFF.